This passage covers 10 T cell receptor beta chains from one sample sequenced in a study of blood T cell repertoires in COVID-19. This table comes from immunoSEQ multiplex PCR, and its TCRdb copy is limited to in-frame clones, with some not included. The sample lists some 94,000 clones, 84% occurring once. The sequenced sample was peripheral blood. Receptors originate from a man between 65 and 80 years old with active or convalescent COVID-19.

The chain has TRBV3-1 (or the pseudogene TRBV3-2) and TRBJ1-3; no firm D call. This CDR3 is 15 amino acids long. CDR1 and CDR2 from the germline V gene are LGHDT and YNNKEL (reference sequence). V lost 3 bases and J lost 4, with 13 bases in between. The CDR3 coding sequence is TGTGCCAGCAGCCACCAGAAACCGGGAGGAAACACCATATATTTT. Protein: CASSHQKPGGNTIYF.

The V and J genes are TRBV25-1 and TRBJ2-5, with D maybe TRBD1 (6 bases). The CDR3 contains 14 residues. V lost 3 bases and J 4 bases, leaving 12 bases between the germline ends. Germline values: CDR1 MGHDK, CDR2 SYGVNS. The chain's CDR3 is CASSEAGVVETQYF. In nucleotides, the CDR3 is TGTGCCAGCAGTGAGGCAGGGGTGGTAGAGACCCAGTACTTC.

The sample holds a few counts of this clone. The CDR3 protein is CASSLDGGAGPYNEQFF. The DNA for the CDR3 is TGTGCCAGCAGCTTAGACGGGGGGGCCGGGCCCTACAATGAGCAGTTCTTC. This chain joins TRBV7-6 and TRBJ2-1; 8 nucleotides match TRBD2. The germline V gene has CDR1 SGHVS and CDR2 FNYEAQ. Trimming took 1 base from V and 2 from J; bases not matched to a gene: 7. CDR3 length: 17 amino acids.

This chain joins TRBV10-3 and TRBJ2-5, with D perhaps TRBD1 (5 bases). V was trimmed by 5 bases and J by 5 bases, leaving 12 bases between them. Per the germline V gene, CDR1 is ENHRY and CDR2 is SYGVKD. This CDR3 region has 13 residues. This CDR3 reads CAISYGAEETQYF. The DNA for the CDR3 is TGTGCCATCAGTTATGGGGCGGAGGAGACCCAGTACTTC.

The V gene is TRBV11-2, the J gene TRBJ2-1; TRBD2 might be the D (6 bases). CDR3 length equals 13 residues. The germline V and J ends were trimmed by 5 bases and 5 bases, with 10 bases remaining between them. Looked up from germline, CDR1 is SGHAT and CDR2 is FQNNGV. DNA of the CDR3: TGTGCCAGCAGCCTCGGACTAAACAATGAGCAGTTCTTC. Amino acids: CASSLGLNNEQFF.

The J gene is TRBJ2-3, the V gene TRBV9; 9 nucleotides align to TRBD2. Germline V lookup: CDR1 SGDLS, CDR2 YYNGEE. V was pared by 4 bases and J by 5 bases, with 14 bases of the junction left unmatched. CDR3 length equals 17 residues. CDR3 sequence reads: CASSYGFGGGAGDTQYF. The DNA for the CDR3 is TGTGCCAGCAGCTATGGCTTCGGCGGGGGGGCCGGAGATACGCAGTATTTT. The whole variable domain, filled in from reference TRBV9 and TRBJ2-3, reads DSGVTQTPKHLITATGQRVTLRCSPRSGDLSVYWYQQSLDQGLQFLIQYYNGEERAKGNILERFSAQQFPDLHSELNLSSLELGDSALYFCASSYGFGGGAGDTQYFGPGTRLTVL.

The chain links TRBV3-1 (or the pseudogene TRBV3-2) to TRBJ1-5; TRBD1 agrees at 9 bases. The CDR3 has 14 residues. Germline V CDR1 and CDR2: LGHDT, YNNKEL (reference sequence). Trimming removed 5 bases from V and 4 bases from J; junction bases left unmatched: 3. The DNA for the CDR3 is TGTGCCAGCAGCGCACAGGGGGCTAATCAGCCCCAGCATTTT. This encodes CASSAQGANQPQHF.

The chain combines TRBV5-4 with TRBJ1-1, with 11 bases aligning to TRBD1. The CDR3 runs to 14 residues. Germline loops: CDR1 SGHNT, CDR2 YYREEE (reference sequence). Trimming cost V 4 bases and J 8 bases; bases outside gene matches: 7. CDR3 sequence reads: CASSGWGQGGEAFF. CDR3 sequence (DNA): TGTGCCAGCAGCGGATGGGGACAGGGGGGGGAAGCTTTCTTT.

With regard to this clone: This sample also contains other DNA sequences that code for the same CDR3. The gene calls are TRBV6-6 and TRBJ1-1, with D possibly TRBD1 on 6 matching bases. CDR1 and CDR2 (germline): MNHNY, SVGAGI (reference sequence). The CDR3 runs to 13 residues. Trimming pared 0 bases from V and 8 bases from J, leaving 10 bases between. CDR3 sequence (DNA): TGTGCCAGCAGTTACTCGCGAGGGACAGAAGCTTTCTTT. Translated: CASSYSRGTEAFF.

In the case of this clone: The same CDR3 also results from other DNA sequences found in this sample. The CDR3 DNA follows: TGCAGTGCTAGAGGAGGGAACACCATATATTTT. It is translated as CSARGGNTIYF. The rearrangement joins TRBV20-1 to TRBJ1-3; no definite D call. Trimming cost V 1 base and J 7 bases, with 5 bases left between them. The CDR3 has 11 amino acids. CDR1 is DFQATT, CDR2 SNEGSKA, per germline (reference sequence).